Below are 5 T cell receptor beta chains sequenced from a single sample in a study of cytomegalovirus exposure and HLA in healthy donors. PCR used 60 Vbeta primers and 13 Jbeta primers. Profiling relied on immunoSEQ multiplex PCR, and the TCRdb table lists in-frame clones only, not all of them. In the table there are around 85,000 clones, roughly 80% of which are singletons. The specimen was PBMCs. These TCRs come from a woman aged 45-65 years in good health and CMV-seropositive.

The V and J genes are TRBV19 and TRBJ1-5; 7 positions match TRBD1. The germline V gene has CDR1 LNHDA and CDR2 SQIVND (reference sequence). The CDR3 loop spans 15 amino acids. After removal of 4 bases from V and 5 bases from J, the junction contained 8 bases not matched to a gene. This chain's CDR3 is CASSKLNRGYQPQHF. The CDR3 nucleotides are TGTGCCAGTAGTAAACTCAACAGGGGCTATCAGCCCCAGCATTTT. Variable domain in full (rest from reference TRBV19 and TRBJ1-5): DGGITQSPKYLFRKEGQNVTLSCEQNLNHDAMYWYRQDPGQGLRLIYYSQIVNDFQKGDIAEGYSVSREKKESFPLTVTSAQKNPTAFYLCASSKLNRGYQPQHFGDGTRLSIL.

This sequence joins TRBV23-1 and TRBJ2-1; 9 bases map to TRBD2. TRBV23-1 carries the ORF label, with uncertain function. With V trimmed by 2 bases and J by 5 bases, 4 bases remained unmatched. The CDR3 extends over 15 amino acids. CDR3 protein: CASSQLRGGHNEQFF. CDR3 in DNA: TGCGCCAGCAGTCAACTGCGGGGGGGCCACAATGAGCAGTTCTTC.

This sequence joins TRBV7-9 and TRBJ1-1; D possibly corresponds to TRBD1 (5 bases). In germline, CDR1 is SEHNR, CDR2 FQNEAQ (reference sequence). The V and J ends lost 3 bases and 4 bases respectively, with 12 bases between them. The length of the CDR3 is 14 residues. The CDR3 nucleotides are TGTGCCAGCAGCTTTCAGGGCCACGTCACTGAAGCTTTCTTT. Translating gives CASSFQGHVTEAFF.

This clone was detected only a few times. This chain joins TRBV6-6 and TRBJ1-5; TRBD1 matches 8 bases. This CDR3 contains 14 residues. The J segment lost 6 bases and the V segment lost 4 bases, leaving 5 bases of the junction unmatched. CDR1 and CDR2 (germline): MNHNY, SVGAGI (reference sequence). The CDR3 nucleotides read TGTGCCAGCAGTTTTTTGACAGGGGTTCAGCCCCAGCATTTT. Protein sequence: CASSFLTGVQPQHF.

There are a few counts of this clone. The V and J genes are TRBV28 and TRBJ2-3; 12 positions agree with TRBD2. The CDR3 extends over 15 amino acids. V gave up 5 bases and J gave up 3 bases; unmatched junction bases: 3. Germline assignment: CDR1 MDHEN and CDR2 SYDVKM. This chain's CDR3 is CASSMTSGRTDTQYF. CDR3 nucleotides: TGTGCCAGCAGTATGACTAGCGGGAGAACAGATACGCAGTATTTT.